A single sample gave rise to the 2 T cell receptor beta chains below, sequenced in a study of blood T cell repertoires in COVID-19 (dated by TCRdb to the early 2020s). The method was the immunoSEQ multiplex PCR assay. The clones in this table, taken by TCRdb from immuneACCESS, are in-frame only. Not every clone is retained; where verified, under half of the shortfall comes from an unresolved V gene, and the cause of the rest is unknown. Within this sample are about 130,000 clones, with around 83% of them counted one time only. Of the sample, around 3% falls within the top ten clones. Specimen: peripheral blood. These receptors originate from a woman of 80 years or more with COVID-19, enrolled during active disease.

The rearrangement uses TRBV2 and TRBJ2-1; D may be TRBD1 (6 bases). V was shortened by 3 bases and J by 0 bases, with 15 bases between the two germline ends. Germline V lookup: CDR1 SNHLY, CDR2 FYNNEI. The CDR3 consists of 17 residues. DNA of the CDR3: TGTGCCAGCAGTGACGCTATCCTAGGGGGCTCCTACAATGAGCAGTTCTTC. The encoded protein is CASSDAILGGSYNEQFF.

J is TRBJ2-1 and V is TRBV14; 10 bases fit TRBD2. Losses at the gene ends were 2 bases for V and 1 base for J; bases not matched to a gene: 17. The CDR3 covers 21 residues. Germline CDR1 reads SGHDN; CDR2 reads FVKESK. CDR3 sequence (DNA): TGTGCCAGCAGCCAACCCATCAGCGGGAGGGTGGGCTTGGGATCCTACAATGAGCAGTTCTTC. Translation: CASSQPISGRVGLGSYNEQFF.